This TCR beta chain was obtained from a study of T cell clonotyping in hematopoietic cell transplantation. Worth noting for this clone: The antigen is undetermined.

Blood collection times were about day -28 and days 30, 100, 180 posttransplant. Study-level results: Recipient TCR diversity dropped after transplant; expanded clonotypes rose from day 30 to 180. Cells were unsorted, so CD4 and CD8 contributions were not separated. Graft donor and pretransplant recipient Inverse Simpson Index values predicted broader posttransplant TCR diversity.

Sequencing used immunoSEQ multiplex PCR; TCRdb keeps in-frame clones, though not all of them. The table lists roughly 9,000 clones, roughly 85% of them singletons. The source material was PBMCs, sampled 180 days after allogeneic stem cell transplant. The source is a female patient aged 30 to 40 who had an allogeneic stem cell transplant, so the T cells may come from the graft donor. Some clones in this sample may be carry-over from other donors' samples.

CDR3 protein: CASSLGVSSTDTQYF. As DNA, the CDR3 is TGTGCCAGCAGCTTAGGGGTTTCGTCCACAGATACGCAGTATTTT. V is TRBV11-3 and J is TRBJ2-3, with D uncertain. Trimming took 1 base from V and 2 from J, leaving 10 bases between them. The CDR3 sequence is 15 residues long. Per germline, CDR1 SGHNT and CDR2 YENEEA.